This entry lists 18 T cell receptor beta chains sequenced from one sample in a study of T-cell memory formation after mild COVID-19. TCRdb analysed the 5' RACE reads with MiXCR anew, one entry per CDR3 protein. The table has under 200,000 distinct CDR3 sequences, less than 40% seen once; the top ten hold more than 10%. The sequencing sample was made of PBMCs or a T cell subset sorted from them (not recorded which). The receptors come from an adult woman who had mild COVID-19 (a few samples of this study predate the infection). Cell type and time point are not known.

This sequence joins TRBV9 and TRBJ2-1; D is perhaps TRBD1 (6 bases). The CDR3 is made up of 15 amino acids. V gave up 4 bases and J gave up 3 bases, with 14 bases separating them. Per germline, CDR1 SGDLS and CDR2 YYNGEE. CDR3 in amino acids: CASSTQDRFYNEQFF. CDR3 sequence (DNA): TGTGCCAGCAGCACTCAAGACAGGTTCTACAATGAGCAGTTCTTC.

CDR3 nucleotides: TGCAGCGTTACCGGGACTACGGGAGATACGCAGTATTTT. This sequence encodes CSVTGTTGDTQYF. V is TRBV29-1 and J is TRBJ2-3; 7 bases are a match to TRBD2. CDR3 length: 13 amino acids. Per germline, CDR1 SQVTM and CDR2 ANQGSEA. V gave up 5 bases and J gave up 5 bases; unmatched junction bases: 7.

The rearrangement uses TRBV5-1 and TRBJ2-7; TRBD2 is a possible D gene (5 bases). V was trimmed by 2 bases and J by 0 bases, leaving 12 bases between them. CDR1 is SGHRS and CDR2 is YFSETQ in the germline V gene. This CDR3 spans 15 amino acids. CDR3 sequence reads: CASSFFRDSSYEQYF. In nucleotides, the CDR3 is TGCGCCAGCAGCTTTTTCCGGGATAGCTCCTACGAGCAGTACTTC.

The rearrangement joins TRBV6-2 or TRBV6-3 to TRBJ2-1; D is unresolved. The CDR3 is 12 amino acids. V was trimmed by 6 bases and J by 2 bases, leaving 5 bases between them. Germline V gene data show CDR1 as MNHEY and CDR2 as SVGEGT. CDR3 nucleotides: TGTGCCAGCAGGAGTACCTACAATGAGCAGTTCTTC. Its protein is CASRSTYNEQFF.

This chain joins TRBV5-1 and TRBJ2-3; TRBD2 matches 9 bases. V shed 3 bases, J shed 1 base, and the junction held 6 bases outside the gene matches. The CDR3 extends over 16 amino acids. CDR1 SGHRS and CDR2 YFSETQ come from the germline V gene. In DNA, the CDR3 is TGCGCCAGCAGCTCCACCCCTAGCGGGGGCACAGATACGCAGTATTTT. Residues: CASSSTPSGGTDTQYF.

This chain joins TRBV5-1 and TRBJ1-4; D call uncertain. This CDR3 contains 14 residues. V was pared by 3 bases and J by 4 bases, with 10 bases between. Germline CDR1 is SGHRS and CDR2 is YFSETQ. As DNA, the CDR3 is TGCGCCAGCAGCTCCGACGGATTTAATGAAAAACTGTTTTTT. Residues: CASSSDGFNEKLFF.

This chain uses TRBV19 with TRBJ2-5, with TRBD1 identical over 8 bases. With V trimmed by 7 bases and J by 3 bases, 4 bases remained unmatched. Germline V gives CDR1 LNHDA, CDR2 SQIVND (reference sequence). CDR3 length equals 13 residues. CDR3 residues: CASTPTGEETQYF. CDR3 DNA: TGTGCCAGTACCCCGACAGGGGAAGAGACCCAGTACTTC.

This clonotype was counted a few times. The CDR3 reads CSAQPGVNTEAFF. The CDR3 region has the DNA TGCAGTGCCCAACCAGGGGTGAACACTGAAGCTTTCTTT. The chain combines TRBV20-1 with TRBJ1-1; tentative D call: TRBD1 (6 bases). The CDR3 runs to 13 residues. Trimming took off 6 bases at V and 0 bases at J, with 11 bases between the two ends. Germline V lookup: CDR1 DFQATT, CDR2 SNEGSKA (reference sequence).

This clonotype was recorded a few times. This chain joins TRBV12-3 or TRBV12-4 and TRBJ2-1, with D possibly called TRBD1 or TRBD2 (5 bases each). V was cut by 5 bases and J by 1 base, with 9 bases left in between. CDR3 size: 14 residues. The CDR3 reads CASSLGVSYNEQFF. For the CDR3, the DNA is TGTGCCAGCAGTCTGGGGGTGTCCTACAATGAGCAGTTCTTC.

This chain joins TRBV7-3 and TRBJ2-3; 14 bases are a match to TRBD2. Losses at the gene ends were 4 bases for V and 2 bases for J; bases not matched to a gene: 5. Germline loops: CDR1 SGHTA, CDR2 FQGTGA. The CDR3 sequence is 17 residues long. CDR3 nucleotides: TGTGCCAGCAGCTCAGTGACTAGCGGGGGGGTCACAGATACGCAGTATTTT. It yields the protein CASSSVTSGGVTDTQYF.

The rearrangement uses TRBV14 and TRBJ2-1, with 8 bases lining up with TRBD2. The junction had 10 bases not matched to a gene; V was cut back by 3 bases and J by 3 bases. This CDR3 comprises 17 residues. Looked up from germline, CDR1 is SGHDN and CDR2 is FVKESK. CDR3 residues: CASSHMGGLGLYNEQFF. The CDR3 nucleotides read TGTGCCAGCAGCCACATGGGGGGACTAGGTCTCTACAATGAGCAGTTCTTC.

This sequence joins TRBV12-3 or TRBV12-4 and TRBJ2-1, with D possibly matching TRBD1 (7 bases). V dropped 3 bases and J dropped 7 bases, with 22 bases sitting between them. This CDR3 region has 17 residues. The CDR3 sequence is CASSFYSSRGARNEQFF. DNA of the CDR3: TGTGCCAGCAGTTTCTACAGTAGCAGGGGGGCGAGAAATGAGCAGTTCTTC.

CDR3 in amino acids: CASSQDGAGGIYEQYF. For the CDR3, the DNA is TGTGCCAGCAGCCAAGATGGAGCAGGGGGCATATACGAGCAGTACTTC. The V and J genes are TRBV4-2 and TRBJ2-7, with 8 bases aligning to TRBD1. CDR3 length: 16 amino acids. Germline values: CDR1 LGHNA, CDR2 YNFKEQ. J was trimmed by 4 bases and V by 0 bases; bases with no gene match: 8.

This clonotype has a count of ten or more. This chain connects TRBV20-1 to TRBJ2-3, with 9 bases lining up with TRBD2. The length of the CDR3 is 17 residues. The V gene end was trimmed by 0 bases and the J gene end by 2 bases; junction bases not matched to a gene: 9. CDR1 DFQATT and CDR2 SNEGSKA come from the germline V gene (reference sequence). This CDR3 is CSARDGAAGGTTDTQYF. The CDR3 DNA reads as TGCAGTGCTAGAGATGGGGCGGCGGGAGGGACCACAGATACGCAGTATTTT.

The chain uses TRBV5-5 and TRBJ2-1; D may be TRBD1 (5 bases). The V and J ends lost 0 bases and 9 bases respectively, with 16 bases between them. The CDR3 is 15 amino acids. Germline CDR1 reads SGHKS; CDR2 reads YYEKEE (reference sequence). The CDR3 sequence: CASSLEARGLGEQFF. The CDR3 DNA reads as TGTGCCAGCAGCTTGGAGGCTAGGGGCTTGGGTGAGCAGTTCTTC.

V and J are TRBV7-2 and TRBJ2-7; D possibly matches TRBD1 or TRBD2 (5 bases each). Germline-derived CDR1 and CDR2 are SGHTA and FQGNSA. This CDR3 contains 13 residues. The V gene lost 1 base and the J gene lost 5 bases, with 9 bases spanning the gap. CDR3 DNA sequence: TGTGCCAGCAGCTTAGGAGGGGCAAACGAGCAGTACTTC. This gives the protein CASSLGGANEQYF.

This clonotype turned up a few times. The V and J genes are TRBV25-1 and TRBJ2-7, with 10 bases aligning to TRBD2. Germline V lookup: CDR1 MGHDK, CDR2 SYGVNS. J gave up 5 bases and V 2 bases, and 9 bases lay outside the gene matches. CDR3 length: 16 residues. The CDR3 sequence: CASSERLTGTSDEQYF. CDR3 nucleotides: TGTGCCAGCAGTGAACGACTGACCGGGACTAGCGACGAGCAGTACTTC.

This clonotype was detected only a few times. The chain links TRBV11-2 to TRBJ2-5; TRBD2 matches at 12 bases. The V segment lost 4 bases and the J segment 5 bases; nucleotides outside the gene matches: 5. This CDR3 spans 15 amino acids. Germline CDR1 is SGHAT and CDR2 is FQNNGV. CDR3: CASSSLAGGGETQYF. The CDR3 DNA is TGTGCCAGCAGCTCACTAGCGGGGGGTGGTGAGACCCAGTACTTC.